This TCR beta chain was sequenced for a study of T cells after yellow fever vaccination (dated by TCRdb to between 2019 and 2020). Study-wide context: The SMART-Seq v4 Ultra Low Input RNA kit was used to prepare libraries from fractions with low cell numbers. Bulk TCR alpha and beta repertoires were sequenced longitudinally to track T-cell clones before and after primary and booster YFV17D yellow fever vaccination. Bulk PBMC replicates and cell subsets were isolated from blood drawn at multiple timepoints before and after both primary and secondary immunization. Two healthy male donors made up the cohort, one aged 18 to 30 years and the other aged 30 to 40 years. What the study reported, not specific to this receptor: Most clones expanded after primary vaccination were re-detected after the booster (almost 97% of CD4 and around 88% of CD8), suggesting broad memory maintenance. A small fraction of clonotypes showed up in both the CD4 and CD8 compartments, probably as a result of convergent recombination. Computational filtering was required because FACS-sorted repertoires could contain abundant contaminating clonotypes from the bulk population. Compared with the primary T-cell response, the secondary T-cell response was weaker but faster, peaking on day 5 rather than day 15. The study included only a couple of donors, which limits how far the findings can be generalized.

Sequenced using an Illumina NovaSeq 6000. TCR cDNA was synthesized by 5'RACE template switching, which introduced a universal primer site and unique molecular identifiers. Priming for cDNA synthesis came from both the TCR alpha and TCR beta constant segments. Library amplification involved two PCR steps, and the second step added sample barcodes and sequencing adapters. Libraries were sequenced on Illumina HiSeq 2500 (2x100 bp) or NovaSeq (2x150 bp). The authors processed their data as follows. MIGEC handled demultiplexing of reads and collapsing into UMI consensus sequences, while MiXCR performed V(D)J alignment. Clonotypes responding to the vaccine were identified with edgeR on replicate PBMC samples, with the criteria of FDR below 0.01 and a log2 fold change above 5 up to day 15. Bulk clonotypes were assigned CD4 or CD8 identity according to which sequenced CD4 or CD8 repertoire held them at higher abundance. TCRdb handled the public reads itself, with Q25 trimming in fastp and clone calling in MiXCR, and kept productive beta chains. Rows with a matching CDR3 protein are joined into one entry that keeps the most common DNA and genes. TCRdb's processing, not the authors', yielded these V and J calls. The sample data list about 310,000 distinct CDR3 sequences, and roughly 3.5% of these were observed just once. The top ten clonotypes cover around a quarter of the sample.

This clonotype showed up many times. Its antigen is not yet known. Per-base qualities were not stored, and no clone one base away is much larger. The germline V and J ends show losses of 5 bases and 5 bases respectively, and no gene match explains 14 bases of the junction. The CDR3 starts with the cysteine, ends with the phenylalanine, and has 16 residues. CDR3 DNA is the only sequence kept; it has 48 bases, read in frame from the first base. Sequences MNHNY (CDR1) and SVGAGI (CDR2) are obtained from the germline V gene (reference sequence). According to the study, the label for this sample's treatment or condition signals: live attenuated yellow fever vaccine strain. Two biological replicates of bulk PBMCs were collected at each blood-draw timepoint. PBMCs were isolated from peripheral blood using a standard Ficoll-Paque protocol. RNA was extracted with TriZol from bulk PBMCs, CD4 and CD8 fractions, and dextramer-positive and dextramer-negative fractions.

The source is a man younger than 35 who received the YFV17D yellow fever vaccine. The starting material was PBMCs, obtained on the day of the yellow fever booster vaccination. The sequence joins TRBV6-6 to TRBJ2-7, and 8 junctional nucleotides match TRBD1. The nucleotide sequence is TGTGCCAGCAGTCTCCGACCGGACAGGGAAGGGAACGAGCAGTACTTC. This codes for CASSLRPDREGNEQYF.